This TCR beta chain was documented in a study of cytomegalovirus exposure and HLA in healthy donors. Study in general: Early released data had 65 million to 100 million unique TCRs, all coming from HLA-typed donors. Study results and limitations: In an earlier analysis, productive rearrangement rates for most beta V segments clustered near 87% or 30%. Reports showed the classifier diagnosing cytomegalovirus status with high specificity and sensitivity.

Germline CDR1 reads SEHNR; CDR2 reads FQNEAQ (reference sequence). There are 16 residues in the CDR3. V shed 5 bases and J 6 bases; nucleotides not matched to a gene: 12. Use of 60 Vbeta and 13 Jbeta primers characterized the PCR. The method was immunoSEQ multiplex PCR; TCRdb's version includes in-frame clones alone and lacks a portion of them. The data hold some 100,000 clones, with about 77% observed a single time. This clone came up a few times. The target antigen is unknown. Input material: PBMCs. This chain joins TRBV7-9 and TRBJ1-4, with 7 bases identical to TRBD1. This clonotype was sampled from a woman aged 18-29 years in good health and CMV-seropositive. Written as DNA, the CDR3 is TGTGCCAGCAGCACTCACAAGACAGGGTTTTATGAAAAACTGTTTTTT. Protein product: CASSTHKTGFYEKLFF.